These T cell receptor beta chains were read from a single sample in a study of shared clonotypes between healthy human individuals. Clones were sequenced by immunoSEQ multiplex PCR, and TCRdb holds only the in-frame ones, with some missing. This sample has 560,000 or so clones, with about 96% found just once. Sequencing used naive CD8+ T cells sorted from blood. These receptors all come from a woman aged 25 to 39 in good health. Each CDR3 is given with its conserved first and last residue. Fields, in order: V gene, CDR3 protein.

>TRBV9
CASSPQALAGGTGELFF
>TRBV28
CASTQGTSGTNEQFF
>TRBV5-1
CASSLESLDSHQPQHF
>TRBV27
CASSLGEGDIQYF
>TRBV5-1
CASSFRVGIHEQFF
>TRBV6-1
CASSEGGAGIPYEQYF
>TRBV5-6
CASSLRRANQPQHF
>TRBV4-1
CASSLFPDDTGELFF
>TRBV19
CASSISEGAGNTEAFF
>TRBV4-1
CASSHGNYGYTF
>TRBV10-3
CAISESLLSGSTDTQYF
>TRBV5-4
CASRWDGENYGYTF